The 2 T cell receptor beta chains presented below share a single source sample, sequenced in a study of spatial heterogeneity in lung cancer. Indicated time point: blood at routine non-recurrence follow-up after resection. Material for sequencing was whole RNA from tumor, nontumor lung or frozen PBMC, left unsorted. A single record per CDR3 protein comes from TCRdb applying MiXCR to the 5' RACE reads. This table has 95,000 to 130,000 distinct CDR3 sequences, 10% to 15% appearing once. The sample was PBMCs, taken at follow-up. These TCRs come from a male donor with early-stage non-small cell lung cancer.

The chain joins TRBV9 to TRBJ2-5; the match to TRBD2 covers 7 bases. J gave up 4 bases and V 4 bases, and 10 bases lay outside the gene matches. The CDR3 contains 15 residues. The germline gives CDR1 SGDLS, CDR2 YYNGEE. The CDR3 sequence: CASSSRAGSGETQYF. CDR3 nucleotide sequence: TGTGCCAGCAGCTCCCGAGCGGGGTCGGGAGAGACCCAGTACTTC. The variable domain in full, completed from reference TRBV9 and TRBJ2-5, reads DSGVTQTPKHLITATGQRVTLRCSPRSGDLSVYWYQQSLDQGLQFLIQYYNGEERAKGNILERFSAQQFPDLHSELNLSSLELGDSALYFCASSSRAGSGETQYFGPGTRLLVL.

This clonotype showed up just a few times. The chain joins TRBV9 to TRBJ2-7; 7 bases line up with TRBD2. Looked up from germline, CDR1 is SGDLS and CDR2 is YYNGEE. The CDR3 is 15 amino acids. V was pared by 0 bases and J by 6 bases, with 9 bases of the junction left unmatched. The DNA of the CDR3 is TGTGCCAGCAGCGTAGCCCCCACGGGGGGAACCGAGCAGTACTTC. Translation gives CASSVAPTGGTEQYF.